Sequencing of this TCR beta chain was carried out in a study of shared clonotypes between healthy human individuals. Germline V gene data show CDR1 as SNHLY and CDR2 as FYNNEI. The V and J ends lost 3 bases and 4 bases respectively, with 9 bases between them. This CDR3 has 13 residues. General study points: Non-shared clonotypes displayed generation probabilities falling below those of clonotypes present in all four donors. An expected dependence of interdonor clonotype sharing on sequencing depth was noted.

This clone was seen once. Its specificity is not known. TCRdb's table, derived via immunoSEQ multiplex PCR, lists solely in-frame clones and lacks some. This sample has 1.6 million or so clones, with approximately 98.5% found just once. The specimen was naive CD4+ T cells sorted from blood. Subset described: CD45RA+ positively selected. The TCR comes from a man aged 30 to 45 in good health. This sequence joins TRBV2 and TRBJ1-2; D is unclear. The CDR3 sequence: CASSDRTIYGYTF. For the CDR3, the DNA is TGTGCCAGCAGTGACCGGACCATCTATGGCTACACCTTC. Full variable domain (outside the CDR3, taken from reference TRBV2 and TRBJ1-2): EPEVTQTPSHQVTQMGQEVILRCVPISNHLYFYWYRQILGQKVEFLVSFYNNEISEKSEIFDDQFSVERPDGSNFTLKIRSTKLEDSAMYFCASSDRTIYGYTFGSGTRLTVV.